This T cell receptor beta chain appears in the sequencing data of a study of tumour-infiltrating T cells in Burkitt lymphoma. In the study overall: This cohort included all epidemiological subtypes of Burkitt lymphoma. Overall and progression-free survival were predicted by productive clonality. The study's findings and limits: Public clonotypes, several, appeared across numerous Burkitt lymphoma patients.

Germline-derived CDR1 and CDR2 are SNHLY and FYNNEI. V trimming: 4 bases; J trimming: 6 bases; junction bases outside the gene matches: 10. The CDR3 totals 15 residues. Method: immunoSEQ multiplex PCR; TCRdb's copy keeps in-frame clones and lacks some. The sample has roughly 1,300 clones; 99% are singletons. This clone occurred once. The antigen is undetermined. The chain uses TRBV2 and TRBJ2-3; 7 bases are a match to TRBD1. The sequence derives from a human donor with Burkitt lymphoma. The material sequenced was tumor tissue. Written as DNA, the CDR3 is TGTGCCAGCAGTGGGACAGGCGAAGGTGTGGATACGCAGTATTTT. This codes for CASSGTGEGVDTQYF.